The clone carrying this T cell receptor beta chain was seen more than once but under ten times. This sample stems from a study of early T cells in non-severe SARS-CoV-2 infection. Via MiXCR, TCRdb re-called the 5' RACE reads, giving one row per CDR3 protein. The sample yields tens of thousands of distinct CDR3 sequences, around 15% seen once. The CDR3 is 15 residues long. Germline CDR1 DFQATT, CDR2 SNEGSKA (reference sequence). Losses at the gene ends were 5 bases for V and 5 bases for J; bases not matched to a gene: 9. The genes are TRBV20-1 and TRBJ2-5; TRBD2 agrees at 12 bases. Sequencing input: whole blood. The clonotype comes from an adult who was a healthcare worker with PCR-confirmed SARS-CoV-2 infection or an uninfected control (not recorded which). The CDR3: CSAWPASGGAETQYF. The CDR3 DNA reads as TGCAGTGCTTGGCCGGCTAGCGGGGGGGCGGAGACCCAGTACTTC.